The 8 T cell receptor beta chains reported below all come from one sample, sequenced in a study of shared clonotypes between healthy human individuals. Some clones are missing from TCRdb's copy, which holds only in-frame ones; the method was immunoSEQ multiplex PCR. The sample includes about 600,000 clones, around 77% of them seen just once. The sequenced material came from PBMCs. Every receptor here comes from a woman aged 40 to 55 in good health. Some clones in this sample may be carry-over from other donors' samples.

The V and J genes are TRBV2 and TRBJ2-5, with 10 bases matching TRBD2. CDR3 length: 15 residues. Germline V gives CDR1 SNHLY, CDR2 FYNNEI. V was clipped by 3 bases and J by 7 bases; unmatched bases: 8. The DNA of the CDR3 is TGTGCCAGCAGTGATCCCGGACTAGCGGCCGCGACCCAGTACTTC. Protein product: CASSDPGLAAATQYF. Filled out from reference TRBV2 and TRBJ2-5, the complete variable domain reads EPEVTQTPSHQVTQMGQEVILRCVPISNHLYFYWYRQILGQKVEFLVSFYNNEISEKSEIFDDQFSVERPDGSNFTLKIRSTKLEDSAMYFCASSDPGLAAATQYFGPGTRLLVL.

The V call is TRBV28, the J call TRBJ1-2; TRBD1 aligns across 8 bases. Per the germline V gene, CDR1 is MDHEN and CDR2 is SYDVKM. This CDR3 contains 15 residues. J was trimmed by 4 bases and V by 2 bases; bases with no gene match: 6. CDR3 DNA: TGTGCCAGCAGTTTAGTGGGGACAGGATTCTATGGCTACACCTTC. Translated, it gives CASSLVGTGFYGYTF.

Points on this clone: A much bigger clone sits one base away, suggesting this may be a read error. Given the absence of the conserved phenylalanine or tryptophan at the CDR3 end, a read error is likely. The gene calls are TRBV29-1 and TRBJ1-1; D is undetermined. The germline gives CDR1 SQVTM, CDR2 ANQGSEA. The CDR3 spans 13 residues. Trimming removed 7 bases from V and 2 bases from J, with 14 bases in between. In DNA, the CDR3 is TGCAGCGGTCGACTCCGGGGAAACACTGAAGCTTTCCTT. This codes for CSGRLRGNTEAFL.

The chain combines TRBV9 with TRBJ1-2, with 8 bases matching TRBD1. Germline V gene lookup returns CDR1 SGDLS and CDR2 YYNGEE. The CDR3 has 14 residues. Unmatched junction bases numbered 6, after V lost 4 bases and J lost 4 bases. The CDR3 DNA is TGTGCCAGCAGCCCAGACAGGGGCCTCTATGGCTACACCTTC. Its translation: CASSPDRGLYGYTF.

The gene calls are TRBV5-6 and TRBJ2-7, with a possible D match to TRBD1 (5 bases). Germline assignment: CDR1 SGHDT and CDR2 YYEEEE. CDR3 length: 15 amino acids. V lost 4 bases to trimming and J lost 1 base, with 15 bases between them. CDR3 sequence: CASSLPYDRSYEQYF. CDR3 in DNA: TGTGCCAGCAGCCTCCCCTACGACAGATCCTACGAGCAGTACTTC.

As regards this clone: Other DNA variants within this sample encode the same CDR3. The chain recombines TRBV7-3 with TRBJ2-3; weak D call: TRBD2 (7 bases). The ends were cut back, 5 bases at V and 1 base at J, with 13 bases in the middle. This CDR3 is 15 amino acids long. Germline lookup yields CDR1 SGHTA and CDR2 FQGTGA. CDR3 loop: CASSLTGGRTDTQYF. CDR3 DNA: TGTGCCAGCAGCCTCACGGGGGGCCGCACAGATACGCAGTATTTT.

The V gene is TRBV7-2, the J gene TRBJ2-7; 10 positions match TRBD2. Germline values: CDR1 SGHTA, CDR2 FQGNSA. CDR3 size: 16 residues. The J segment lost 7 bases and the V segment lost 5 bases, leaving 14 bases of the junction unmatched. CDR3 protein: CASSLNGLAGVDEQYF. In DNA, the CDR3 is TGTGCCAGCAGCCTAAACGGGCTAGCGGGAGTCGATGAGCAGTACTTC.

The rearrangement joins TRBV4-2 to TRBJ1-2; D uncertain. Trimming took off 1 base at V and 3 bases at J, with 12 bases between the two ends. The germline gives CDR1 LGHNA, CDR2 YNFKEQ. The CDR3 has 15 residues. The CDR3 DNA reads TGTGCCAGCAGCCAAGTCGGGCGGCTTGACTATGGCTACACCTTC. This gives the protein CASSQVGRLDYGYTF.